This T cell receptor beta chain was captured by sequencing in a study of blood T cell repertoires in COVID-19. The CDR3 length is 15 residues. Per the germline V gene, CDR1 is KGHSH and CDR2 is LQKENI. V lost 3 bases, J lost 7 bases, and 6 bases stayed unmatched. The repertoire was sequenced with immunoSEQ multiplex PCR; TCRdb's copy has only in-frame clones and lacks some. Here the sample spans over 110,000 clones, roughly four fifths being singletons. The TCR comes from an elderly man with acute or convalescent COVID-19. V and J are TRBV18 and TRBJ2-1; 10 positions match TRBD1. The sequenced sample was peripheral blood. CDR3 bases: TGTGCCAGCTCACCTCTTCCGGGACAGGGGAATGAGCAGTTCTTC. Translation: CASSPLPGQGNEQFF.